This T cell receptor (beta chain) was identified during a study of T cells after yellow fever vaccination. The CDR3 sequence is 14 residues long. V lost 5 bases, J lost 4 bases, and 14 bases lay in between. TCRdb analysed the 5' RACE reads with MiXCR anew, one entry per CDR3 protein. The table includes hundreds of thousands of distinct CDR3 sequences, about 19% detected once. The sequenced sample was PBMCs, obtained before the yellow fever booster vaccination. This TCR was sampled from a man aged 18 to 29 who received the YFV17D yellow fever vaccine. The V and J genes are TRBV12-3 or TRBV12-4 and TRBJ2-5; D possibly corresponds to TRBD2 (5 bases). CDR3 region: CASSPRESRETQYF. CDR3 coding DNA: TGTGCCAGCAGTCCCCGGGAATCCCGAGAGACCCAGTACTTC.